These 20 T cell receptor beta chains originate from one sample sequenced in a study of T cell repertoires and HLA-DP antigens (dated by TCRdb to the late 2010s). Their recognized antigens are unknown. Libraries were made using the immunoSEQ multiplex PCR assay. The immuneACCESS repertoire file appears here via TCRdb, limited to in-frame rearrangements. These files lack a portion of the clones; in checked studies, under half of the deficit traces to unresolved V genes, and the cause of the others is not known. The sample table contains around 90,000 clones; only one count was recorded for about nine tenths of them. Jointly, the top ten make up roughly 1.6% of the sample. Sequenced: CD4+ T cells from PBMCs. All receptors derive from a man aged 50 or older in good health and CMV-seronegative.

This clone has just one count. The chain combines TRBV5-4 with TRBJ1-2, with a weak D call TRBD1 (6 bases). Per the germline V gene, CDR1 is SGHNT and CDR2 is YYREEE (reference sequence). There are 15 residues in the CDR3. V was clipped by 3 bases and J by 6 bases, with 18 bases between them. CDR3 residues: CASSWEKTGKHGYTF. The CDR3 region has the DNA TGTGCCAGCAGCTGGGAGAAGACAGGAAAGCATGGCTACACCTTC.

This clone was detected a few times. The chain recombines TRBV11-2 with TRBJ2-2; TRBD1 agrees at 10 bases. Trimming took 2 bases from V and 6 from J; bases not matched to a gene: 6. Germline CDR1 is SGHAT and CDR2 is FQNNGV. The CDR3 length is 16 residues. In nucleotides, the CDR3 is TGTGCCAGCAGCTTATCCGGGACAGGGGTGGCCGGGGAGCTGTTTTTT. It is translated as CASSLSGTGVAGELFF.

This chain uses TRBV30 with TRBJ1-1; 9 bases fit TRBD1. Germline assignment: CDR1 GTSNPN and CDR2 SVGIG (reference sequence). Trimming cost V 1 base and J 5 bases; bases outside gene matches: 11. The CDR3 covers 16 residues. CDR3 loop: CAWSGIPQGAQTEAFF. Written as DNA, the CDR3 is TGTGCCTGGAGTGGAATCCCACAGGGGGCCCAAACTGAAGCTTTCTTT.

This chain joins TRBV18 and TRBJ1-1, with no clear D. From germline, CDR1 is KGHSH and CDR2 LQKENI. The CDR3 extends over 12 amino acids. Between the trimmed V and J ends, which lost 3 bases and 9 bases, there was a span of 11 bases. The CDR3 DNA sequence: TGTGCCAGCTCACCTGGGCAGGAGCAAGCTTTCTTT. Translation: CASSPGQEQAFF. The complete variable domain, with remaining parts taken from reference TRBV18 and TRBJ1-1, reads NAGVMQNPRHLVRRRGQEARLRCSPMKGHSHVYWYRQLPEEGLKFMVYLQKENIIDESGMPKERFSAEFPKEGPSILRIQQVVRGDSAAYFCASSPGQEQAFFGQGTRLTVV.

The J gene is TRBJ1-1, the V gene TRBV6-1, with D maybe TRBD1 (5 bases). This CDR3 comprises 13 residues. Trimming pared 6 bases from V and 4 bases from J, leaving 12 bases between. The V gene's germline CDR1 is MNHNS and CDR2 SASEGT. DNA for the CDR3: TGTGCCAGCAGGGAACAGGCTACCACTGAAGCTTTCTTT. Its protein is CASREQATTEAFF.

The chain links TRBV28 to TRBJ2-5; 7 bases fit TRBD1. The assigned J gene may be wrong: the sequence end matches TRBJ2-7 better. The length of the CDR3 is 15 residues. Germline assignment: CDR1 MDHEN and CDR2 SYDVKM. CDR3 in DNA: TGTGCCAGCAGCGTGAGTGGGACAGCCTACTACGAGCAGTACTTC. It translates to CASSVSGTAYYEQYF.

V is TRBV5-1 and J is TRBJ1-4; D ambiguous. This CDR3 is built from 16 residues. The V gene lost 0 bases and the J gene lost 0 bases, with 9 bases spanning the gap. CDR1 and CDR2 from the germline V gene are SGHRS and YFSETQ. The CDR3 nucleotides are TGCGCCAGCAGCTTGGCCGGCCATGCAACTAATGAAAAACTGTTTTTT. Translating gives CASSLAGHATNEKLFF.

CDR3: CASSPTSGTSTEQFF. For the CDR3, the DNA is TGTGCCAGCAGTCCAACTAGCGGGACATCTACTGAGCAGTTCTTC. The chain is built from TRBV6-5 and TRBJ2-1; 10 bases match TRBD2. Germline V lookup: CDR1 MNHEY, CDR2 SVGAGI. V was pared by 5 bases and J by 9 bases, with 10 bases of the junction left unmatched. The length of the CDR3 is 15 residues.

The CDR3 sequence is CASSLSHTSGSANTGELFF. The CDR3 nucleotides are TGTGCCAGCAGCTTATCCCATACTAGCGGGAGTGCGAACACCGGGGAGCTGTTTTTT. The chain employs TRBV7-9 and TRBJ2-2; 11 bases match TRBD2. Germline assignment: CDR1 SEHNR and CDR2 FQNEAQ (reference sequence). V shed 2 bases, J shed 0 bases, and the junction held 8 bases outside the gene matches. CDR3 length: 19 residues.

The rearrangement links TRBV29-1 to TRBJ1-2, with unresolved D. The germline V gene has CDR1 SQVTM and CDR2 ANQGSEA. This CDR3 is 11 amino acids long. V lost 7 bases and J 3 bases, leaving 9 bases between the germline ends. The CDR3 region is CSADGDYGYTF. The CDR3 DNA is TGCAGCGCGGACGGAGACTATGGCTACACCTTC.

The rearrangement joins TRBV27 to TRBJ1-6; 8 bases map to TRBD1. The CDR3 has 16 residues. Per germline, CDR1 MNHEY and CDR2 SMNVEV (reference sequence). Germline trimming cut 8 bases from V and 11 bases from J; bases unmatched to any gene: 17. CDR3 sequence reads: CASAILDRAMGPPLHF. CDR3 in DNA: TGTGCCAGCGCAATCCTGGACAGGGCCATGGGTCCACCCCTCCACTTT.

The gene calls are TRBV5-6 and TRBJ1-1; 8 bases are shared with TRBD1. The CDR3 has 15 amino acids. Germline CDR1 reads SGHDT; CDR2 reads YYEEEE. V trimming: 6 bases; J trimming: 1 base; junction bases outside the gene matches: 8. CDR3 nucleotide sequence: TGTGCCAGCACCCTTTGGACAGGGAAGAACACTGAAGCTTTCTTT. It is translated as CASTLWTGKNTEAFF.

The chain joins TRBV7-9 to TRBJ2-3; 9 positions match TRBD2. The CDR3 sequence is 15 residues long. V gave up 5 bases and J gave up 4 bases; unmatched junction bases: 7. Looked up from germline, CDR1 is SEHNR and CDR2 is FQNEAQ (reference sequence). CDR3 coding DNA: TGTGCCAGCAGCCCGATAGCGGGAGACGCAGATACGCAGTATTTT. Its protein product is CASSPIAGDADTQYF.

Turning to this clone: A junction end diverges from the germline sequence, so it may reflect a read error. V and J are TRBV7-8 and TRBJ2-7, with 12 bases aligning to TRBD1. CDR3 length: 16 residues. The germline gives CDR1 SGHVS, CDR2 FQNEAQ. The CDR3 region is CASSLSGTGGSHEQYF. CDR3 sequence (DNA): TGTGCCAGCAGCTTATCCGGGACAGGGGGCTCCCACGAGCAGTACTTC.

This rearrangement joins TRBV6-5 to TRBJ1-2, with D maybe TRBD1 (5 bases). Germline values: CDR1 MNHEY, CDR2 SVGAGI. This CDR3 has 14 amino acids. V lost 2 bases to trimming and J lost 6 bases, with 13 bases between them. The CDR3 reads CASSYPSGGNGYTF. CDR3 coding DNA: TGTGCCAGCAGTTACCCCTCCGGGGGTAATGGCTACACCTTC.

The chain couples TRBV9 to TRBJ1-3, with D unresolved. Trimming removed 1 base from V and 3 bases from J, with 8 bases in between. The CDR3 is 14 residues long. The germline CDR1 and CDR2 sequences are SGDLS and YYNGEE. CDR3 sequence (DNA): TGTGCCAGCAGCGTACCCGGGAATGGAAACACCATATATTTT. It codes for CASSVPGNGNTIYF.

The genes are TRBV27 and TRBJ1-3; D not certain. CDR1 and CDR2 from the germline V gene are MNHEY and SMNVEV (reference sequence). The V end was cut by 3 bases, the J end by 2 bases, with 8 bases between. The CDR3 is 14 amino acids. DNA for the CDR3: TGTGCCAGCAGTTTGTTGGGAACTGGAAACACCATATATTTT. Its protein is CASSLLGTGNTIYF.

The chain recombines TRBV18 with TRBJ1-1; D gene ambiguous. Germline CDR1 KGHSH, CDR2 LQKENI. V lost 2 bases and J lost 0, with 13 bases in between. The CDR3 is 16 amino acids. The CDR3 reads CASSPGPVRMNTEAFF. The CDR3 DNA follows: TGTGCCAGCTCACCAGGACCAGTGAGAATGAACACTGAAGCTTTCTTT.

The gene calls are TRBV5-1 and TRBJ1-2; D gene ambiguous. Germline V gives CDR1 SGHRS, CDR2 YFSETQ. Between the trimmed V and J ends, which lost 2 bases and 8 bases, there was a span of 13 bases. There are 13 residues in the CDR3. The CDR3 loop reads CASSLAGEGGYTF. DNA for the CDR3: TGCGCCAGCAGCTTAGCGGGCGAGGGAGGCTACACCTTC.

This CDR3 is CASSTGQGTDTQYF. CDR3 bases: TGTGCCAGCAGCACAGGACAGGGAACAGATACGCAGTATTTT. V and J are TRBV7-6 and TRBJ2-3; 8 nucleotides match TRBD1. The trim removed 5 bases at V and 3 bases at J, leaving 4 bases unmatched. This CDR3 comprises 14 residues. Germline V gene data show CDR1 as SGHVS and CDR2 as FNYEAQ.